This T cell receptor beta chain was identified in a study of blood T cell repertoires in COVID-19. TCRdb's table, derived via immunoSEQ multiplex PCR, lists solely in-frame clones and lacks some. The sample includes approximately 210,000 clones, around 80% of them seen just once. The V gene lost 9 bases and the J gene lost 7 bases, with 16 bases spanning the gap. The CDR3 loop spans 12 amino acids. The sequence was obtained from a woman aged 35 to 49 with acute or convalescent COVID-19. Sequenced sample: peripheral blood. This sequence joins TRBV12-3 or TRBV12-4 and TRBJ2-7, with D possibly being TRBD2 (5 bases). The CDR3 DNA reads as TGTGCCAGTCGCTACCGGGGTGGAGAGCAGTACTTC. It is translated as CASRYRGGEQYF.